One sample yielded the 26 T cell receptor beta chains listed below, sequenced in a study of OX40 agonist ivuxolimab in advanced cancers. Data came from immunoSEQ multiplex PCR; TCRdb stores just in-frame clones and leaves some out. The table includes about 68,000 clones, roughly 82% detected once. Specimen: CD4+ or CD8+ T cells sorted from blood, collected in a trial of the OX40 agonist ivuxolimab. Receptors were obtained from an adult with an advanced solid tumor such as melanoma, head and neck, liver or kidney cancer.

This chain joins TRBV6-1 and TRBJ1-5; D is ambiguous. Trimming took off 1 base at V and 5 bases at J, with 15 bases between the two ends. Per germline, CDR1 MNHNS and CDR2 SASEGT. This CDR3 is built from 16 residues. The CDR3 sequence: CASSEVVNTADQPQHF. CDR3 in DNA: TGTGCCAGCAGTGAAGTCGTTAACACGGCCGATCAGCCCCAGCATTTT.

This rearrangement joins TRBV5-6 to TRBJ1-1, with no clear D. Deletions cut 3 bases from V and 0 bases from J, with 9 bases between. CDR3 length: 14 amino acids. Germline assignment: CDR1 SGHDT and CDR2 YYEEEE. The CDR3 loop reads CASSSRYLNTEAFF. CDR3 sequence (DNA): TGTGCCAGCAGCTCCCGATACTTGAACACTGAAGCTTTCTTT.

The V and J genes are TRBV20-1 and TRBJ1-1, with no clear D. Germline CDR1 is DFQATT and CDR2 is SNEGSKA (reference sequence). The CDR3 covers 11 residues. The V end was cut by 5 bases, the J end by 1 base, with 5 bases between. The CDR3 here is CSADQNTEAFF. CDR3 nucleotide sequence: TGCAGTGCTGATCAGAACACTGAAGCTTTCTTT.

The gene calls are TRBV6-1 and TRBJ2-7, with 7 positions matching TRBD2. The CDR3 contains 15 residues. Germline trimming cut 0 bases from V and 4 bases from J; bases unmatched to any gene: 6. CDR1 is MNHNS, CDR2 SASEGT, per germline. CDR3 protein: CASSEAAGRGYEQYV. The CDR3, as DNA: TGTGCCAGCAGTGAAGCAGCAGGGAGGGGTTACGAGCAGTACGTC.

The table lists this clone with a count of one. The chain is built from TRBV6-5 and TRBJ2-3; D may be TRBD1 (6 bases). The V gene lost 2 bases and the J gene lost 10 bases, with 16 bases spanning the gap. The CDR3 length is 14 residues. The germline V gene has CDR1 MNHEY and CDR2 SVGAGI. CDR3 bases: TGTGCCAGCAGTTACGGGGCTGGGGGCGTAGCGCAGTATTTT. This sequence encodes CASSYGAGGVAQYF.

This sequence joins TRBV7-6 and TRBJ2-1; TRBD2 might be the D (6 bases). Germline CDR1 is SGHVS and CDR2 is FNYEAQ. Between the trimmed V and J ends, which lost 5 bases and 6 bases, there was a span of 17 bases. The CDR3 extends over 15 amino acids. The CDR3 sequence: CASSLVGGIGNEQFF. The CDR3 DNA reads TGTGCCAGCAGCCTCGTGGGGGGAATCGGCAATGAGCAGTTCTTC.

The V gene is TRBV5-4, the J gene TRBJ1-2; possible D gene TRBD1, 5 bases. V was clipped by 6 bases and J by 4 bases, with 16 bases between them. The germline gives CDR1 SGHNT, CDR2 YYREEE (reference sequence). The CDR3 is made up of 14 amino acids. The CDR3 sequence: CASTTGGASYGYTF. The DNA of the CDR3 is TGTGCCAGCACTACGGGCGGGGCGAGCTATGGCTACACCTTC.

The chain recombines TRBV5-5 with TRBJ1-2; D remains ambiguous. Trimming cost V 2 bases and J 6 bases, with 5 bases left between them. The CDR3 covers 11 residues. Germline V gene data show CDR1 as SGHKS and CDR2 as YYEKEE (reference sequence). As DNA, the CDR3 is TGTGCCAGCAGCTTAGACAATGGCTACACCTTC. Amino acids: CASSLDNGYTF.

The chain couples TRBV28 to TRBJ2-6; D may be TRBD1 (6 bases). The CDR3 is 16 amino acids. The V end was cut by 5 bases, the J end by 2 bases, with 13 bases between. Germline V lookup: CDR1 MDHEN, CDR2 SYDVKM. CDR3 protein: CASSPPGVAGANVLTF. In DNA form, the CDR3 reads TGTGCCAGCAGTCCCCCAGGGGTCGCTGGGGCCAACGTCCTGACTTTC.

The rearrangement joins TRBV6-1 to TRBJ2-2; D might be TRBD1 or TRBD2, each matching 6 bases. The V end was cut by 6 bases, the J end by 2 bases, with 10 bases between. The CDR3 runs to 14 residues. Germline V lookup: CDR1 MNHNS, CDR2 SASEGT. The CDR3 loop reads CASRGGYNTGELFF. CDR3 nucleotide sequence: TGTGCCAGCAGGGGGGGCTACAACACCGGGGAGCTGTTTTTT.

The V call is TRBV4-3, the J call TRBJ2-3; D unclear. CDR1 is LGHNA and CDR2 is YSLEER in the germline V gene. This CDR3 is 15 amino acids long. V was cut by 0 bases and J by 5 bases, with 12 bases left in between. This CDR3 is CASSQDWQVRDTQYF. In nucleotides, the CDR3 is TGCGCCAGCAGCCAAGATTGGCAGGTTAGAGATACGCAGTATTTT.

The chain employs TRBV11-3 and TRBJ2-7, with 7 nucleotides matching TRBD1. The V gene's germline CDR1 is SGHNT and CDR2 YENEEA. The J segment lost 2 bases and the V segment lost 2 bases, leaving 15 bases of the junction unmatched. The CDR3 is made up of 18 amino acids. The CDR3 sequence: CASSLYGQVEAGTYEQYV. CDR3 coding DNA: TGTGCCAGCAGCTTATATGGACAGGTGGAGGCAGGAACCTACGAGCAGTACGTC.

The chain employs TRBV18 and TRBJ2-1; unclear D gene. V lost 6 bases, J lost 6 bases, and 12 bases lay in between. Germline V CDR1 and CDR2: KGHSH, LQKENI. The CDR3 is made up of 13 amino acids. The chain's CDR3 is CASSQEWSNEQFF. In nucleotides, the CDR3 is TGTGCCAGCTCCCAAGAATGGAGCAATGAGCAGTTCTTC.

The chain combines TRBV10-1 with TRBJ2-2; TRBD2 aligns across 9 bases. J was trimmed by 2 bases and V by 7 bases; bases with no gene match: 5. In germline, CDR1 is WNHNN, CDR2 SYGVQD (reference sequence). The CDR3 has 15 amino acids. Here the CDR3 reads CASTAGGPNTGELFF. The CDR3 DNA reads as TGCGCCAGCACTGCGGGAGGGCCAAACACCGGGGAGCTGTTTTTT.

CDR3 nucleotides: TGTGCCAGTAGTGAGGGGGCCTACAATGAGCAGTTCTTC. Translated: CASSEGAYNEQFF. The chain has TRBV19 and TRBJ2-1; D may be TRBD1 (6 bases). Germline V gene data show CDR1 as LNHDA and CDR2 as SQIVND (reference sequence). The V gene lost 5 bases and the J gene lost 2 bases, with 7 bases spanning the gap. This CDR3 comprises 13 residues.

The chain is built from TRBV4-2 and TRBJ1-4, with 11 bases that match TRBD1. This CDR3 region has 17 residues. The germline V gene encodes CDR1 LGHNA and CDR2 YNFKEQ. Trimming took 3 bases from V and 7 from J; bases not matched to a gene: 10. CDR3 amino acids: CASSQDRGRGPGEKLFF. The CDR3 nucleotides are TGTGCCAGCAGCCAGGACAGGGGGCGCGGTCCGGGTGAAAAACTGTTTTTT.

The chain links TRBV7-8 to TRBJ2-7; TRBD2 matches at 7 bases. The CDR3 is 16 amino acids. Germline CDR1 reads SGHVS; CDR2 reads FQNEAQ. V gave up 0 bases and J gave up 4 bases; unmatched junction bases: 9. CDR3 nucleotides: TGTGCCAGCAGCTTAGCGGTGGGAGGGGAAGGTTACGAGCAGTACGTC. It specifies CASSLAVGGEGYEQYV.

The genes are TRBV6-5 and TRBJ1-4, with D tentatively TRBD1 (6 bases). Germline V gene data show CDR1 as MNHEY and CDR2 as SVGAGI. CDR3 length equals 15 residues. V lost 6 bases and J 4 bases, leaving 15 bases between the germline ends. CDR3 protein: CASSPGGRGNEKLFF. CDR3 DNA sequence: TGTGCCAGCAGCCCTGGGGGCCGTGGTAATGAAAAACTGTTTTTT.

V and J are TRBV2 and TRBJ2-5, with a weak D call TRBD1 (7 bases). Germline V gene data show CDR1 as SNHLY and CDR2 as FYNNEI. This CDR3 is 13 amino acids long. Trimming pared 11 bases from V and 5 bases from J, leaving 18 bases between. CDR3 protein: CAGGRQGGETQYF. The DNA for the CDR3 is TGTGCCGGGGGGAGACAGGGCGGGGAGACCCAGTACTTC.

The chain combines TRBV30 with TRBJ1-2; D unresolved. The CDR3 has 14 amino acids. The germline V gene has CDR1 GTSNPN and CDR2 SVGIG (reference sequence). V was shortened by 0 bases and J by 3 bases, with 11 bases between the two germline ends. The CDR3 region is CAWSVHGVDYGYTF. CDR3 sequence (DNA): TGTGCCTGGAGTGTACACGGGGTCGACTATGGCTACACCTTC. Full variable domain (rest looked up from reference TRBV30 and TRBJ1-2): SQTIHQWPATLVQPVGSPLSLECTVEGTSNPNLYWYRQAAGRGLQLLFYSVGIGQISSEVPQNLSASRPQDRQFILSSKKLLLSDSGFYLCAWSVHGVDYGYTFGSGTRLTVV.

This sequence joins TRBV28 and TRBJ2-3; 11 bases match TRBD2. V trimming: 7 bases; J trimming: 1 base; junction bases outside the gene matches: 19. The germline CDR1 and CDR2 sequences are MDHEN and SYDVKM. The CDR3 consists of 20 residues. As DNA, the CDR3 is TGTGCCAGCACCCGAACCGGGGGACTAGCGGTCCCGGGGGGCACAGATACGCAGTATTTT. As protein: CASTRTGGLAVPGGTDTQYF.

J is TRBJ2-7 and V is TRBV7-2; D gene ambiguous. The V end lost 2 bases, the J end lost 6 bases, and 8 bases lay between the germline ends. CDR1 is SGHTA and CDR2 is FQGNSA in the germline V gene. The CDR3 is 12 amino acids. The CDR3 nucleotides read TGTGCCAGCAGCTTACTCAGTGGCGAGCAGTACTTC. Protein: CASSLLSGEQYF.

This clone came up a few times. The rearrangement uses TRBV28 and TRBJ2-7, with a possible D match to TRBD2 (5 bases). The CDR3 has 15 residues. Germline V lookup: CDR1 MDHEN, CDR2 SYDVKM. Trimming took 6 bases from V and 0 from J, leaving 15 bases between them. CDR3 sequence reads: CASRNEGVDSYEQYF. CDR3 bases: TGTGCCAGCAGGAACGAGGGAGTCGACTCCTACGAGCAGTACTTC.

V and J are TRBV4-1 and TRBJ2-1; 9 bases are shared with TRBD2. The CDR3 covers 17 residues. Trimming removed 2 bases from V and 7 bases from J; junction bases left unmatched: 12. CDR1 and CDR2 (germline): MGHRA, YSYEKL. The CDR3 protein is CASSQRSGGLAQNEQFF. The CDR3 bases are TGCGCCAGCAGCCAAAGATCAGGGGGACTAGCCCAAAATGAGCAGTTCTTC.

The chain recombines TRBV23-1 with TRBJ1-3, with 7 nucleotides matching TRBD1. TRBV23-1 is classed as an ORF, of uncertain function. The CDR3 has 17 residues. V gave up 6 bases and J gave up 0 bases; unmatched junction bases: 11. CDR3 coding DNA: TGCGCCAGCAGCCCAGGGGGTCGGCATCCCTCTGGAAACACCATATATTTT. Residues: CASSPGGRHPSGNTIYF.

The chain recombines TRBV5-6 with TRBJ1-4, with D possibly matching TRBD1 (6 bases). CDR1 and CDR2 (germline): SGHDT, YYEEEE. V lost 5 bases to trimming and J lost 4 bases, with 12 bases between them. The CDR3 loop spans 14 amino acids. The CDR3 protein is CASRIGQINEKLFF. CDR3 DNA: TGTGCCAGCAGAATCGGACAGATTAATGAAAAACTGTTTTTT.